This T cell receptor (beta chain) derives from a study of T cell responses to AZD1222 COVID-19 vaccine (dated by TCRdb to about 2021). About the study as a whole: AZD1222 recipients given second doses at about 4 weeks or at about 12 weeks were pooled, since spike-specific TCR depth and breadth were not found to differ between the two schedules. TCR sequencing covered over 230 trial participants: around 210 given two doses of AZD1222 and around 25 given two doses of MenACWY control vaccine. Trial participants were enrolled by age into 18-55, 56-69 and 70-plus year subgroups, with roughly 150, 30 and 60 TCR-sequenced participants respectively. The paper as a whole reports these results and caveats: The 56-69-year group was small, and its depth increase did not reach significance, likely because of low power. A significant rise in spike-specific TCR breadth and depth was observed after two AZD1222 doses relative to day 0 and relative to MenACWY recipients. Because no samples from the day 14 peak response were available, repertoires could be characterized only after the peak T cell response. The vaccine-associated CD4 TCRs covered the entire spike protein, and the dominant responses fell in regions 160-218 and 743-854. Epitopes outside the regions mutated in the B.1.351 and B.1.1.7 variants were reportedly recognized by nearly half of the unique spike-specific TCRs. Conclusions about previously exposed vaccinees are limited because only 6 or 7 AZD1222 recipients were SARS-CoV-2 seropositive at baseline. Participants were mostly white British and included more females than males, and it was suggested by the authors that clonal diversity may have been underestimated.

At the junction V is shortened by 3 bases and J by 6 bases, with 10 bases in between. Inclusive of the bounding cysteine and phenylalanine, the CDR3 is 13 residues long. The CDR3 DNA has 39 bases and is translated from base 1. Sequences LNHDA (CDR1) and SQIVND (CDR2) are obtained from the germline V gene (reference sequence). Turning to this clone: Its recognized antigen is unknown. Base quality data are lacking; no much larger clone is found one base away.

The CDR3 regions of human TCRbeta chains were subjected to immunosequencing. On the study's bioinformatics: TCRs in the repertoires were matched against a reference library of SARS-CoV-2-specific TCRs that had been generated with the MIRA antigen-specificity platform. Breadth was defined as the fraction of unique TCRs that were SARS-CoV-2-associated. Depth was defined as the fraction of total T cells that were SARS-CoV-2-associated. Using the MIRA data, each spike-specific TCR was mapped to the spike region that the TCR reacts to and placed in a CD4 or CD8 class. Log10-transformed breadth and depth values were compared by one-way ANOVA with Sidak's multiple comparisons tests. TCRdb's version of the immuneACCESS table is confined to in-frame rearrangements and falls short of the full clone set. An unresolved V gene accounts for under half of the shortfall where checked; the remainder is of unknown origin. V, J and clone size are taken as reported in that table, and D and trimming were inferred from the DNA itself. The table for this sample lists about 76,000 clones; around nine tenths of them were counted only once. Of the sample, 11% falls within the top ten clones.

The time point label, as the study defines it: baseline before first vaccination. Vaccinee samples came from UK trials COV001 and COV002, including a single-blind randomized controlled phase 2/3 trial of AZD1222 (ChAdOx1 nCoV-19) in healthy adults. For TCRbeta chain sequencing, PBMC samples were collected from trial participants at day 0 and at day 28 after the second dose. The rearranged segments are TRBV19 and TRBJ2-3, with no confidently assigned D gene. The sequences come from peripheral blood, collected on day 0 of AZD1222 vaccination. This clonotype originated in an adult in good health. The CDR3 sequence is CASSILGSDTQYF. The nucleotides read TGTGCCAGTAGTATTTTGGGGTCGGATACGCAGTATTTT.